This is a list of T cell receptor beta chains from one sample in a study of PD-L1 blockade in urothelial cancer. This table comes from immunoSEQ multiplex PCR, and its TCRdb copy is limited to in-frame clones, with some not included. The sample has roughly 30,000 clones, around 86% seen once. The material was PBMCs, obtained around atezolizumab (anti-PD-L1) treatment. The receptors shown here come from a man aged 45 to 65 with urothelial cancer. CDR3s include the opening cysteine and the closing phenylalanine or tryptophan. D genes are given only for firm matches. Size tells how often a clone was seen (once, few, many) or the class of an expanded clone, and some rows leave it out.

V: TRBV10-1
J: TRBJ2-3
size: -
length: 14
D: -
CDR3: CASSEAGGTDTQYF
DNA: TGCGCCAGCAGTGAGGCAGGGGGCACAGATACGCAGTATTTT

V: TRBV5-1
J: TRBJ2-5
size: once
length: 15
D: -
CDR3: CASSLAGGNQETQYF
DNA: TGCGCCAGCAGCTTGGCCGGCGGGAACCAAGAGACCCAGTACTTC

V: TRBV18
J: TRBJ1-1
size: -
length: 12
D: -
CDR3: CASSLDRGEAFF
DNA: TGTGCCAGCTCACTAGATAGAGGGGAAGCTTTCTTT

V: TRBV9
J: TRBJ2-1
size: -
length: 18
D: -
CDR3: CASSVDDAAVSSYNEQFF
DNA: TGTGCCAGCAGCGTAGATGACGCGGCGGTTAGCTCCTACAATGAGCAGTTCTTC

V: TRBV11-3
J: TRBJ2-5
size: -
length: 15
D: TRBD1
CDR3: CASSKGQGYQETQYF
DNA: TGTGCCAGCAGCAAGGGACAGGGGTACCAAGAGACCCAGTACTTC

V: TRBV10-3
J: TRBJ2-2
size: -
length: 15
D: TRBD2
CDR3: CAISEGGGGTGELFF
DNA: TGTGCCATCAGTGAGGGCGGGGGAGGCACCGGGGAGCTGTTTTTT

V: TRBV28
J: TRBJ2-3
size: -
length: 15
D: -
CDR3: CASKARLRSGDTQYF
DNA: TGTGCCAGCAAGGCTCGTCTCCGTTCGGGGGATACGCAGTATTTT

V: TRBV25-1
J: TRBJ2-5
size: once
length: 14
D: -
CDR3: CASSESGPPGTQYF
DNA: TGTGCCAGCAGTGAAAGCGGCCCCCCAGGGACCCAGTACTTC

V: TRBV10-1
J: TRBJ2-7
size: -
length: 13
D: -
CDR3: CASSESRGYEQYF
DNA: TGCGCCAGCAGTGAGTCTCGAGGCTACGAGCAGTACTTC

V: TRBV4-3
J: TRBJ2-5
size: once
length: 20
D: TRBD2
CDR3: CASSHAIGLAGNPGQETQYF
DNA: TGCGCCAGCAGCCACGCGATTGGACTAGCGGGAAACCCAGGCCAAGAGACCCAGTACTTC

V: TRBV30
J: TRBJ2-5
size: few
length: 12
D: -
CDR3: CAWSRGQETQYF
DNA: TGTGCCTGGAGTAGGGGCCAAGAGACCCAGTACTTC

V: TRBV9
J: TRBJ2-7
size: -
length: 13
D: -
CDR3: CASSADGTYEQYF
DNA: TGTGCCAGCAGCGCGGACGGGACCTACGAGCAGTACTTC

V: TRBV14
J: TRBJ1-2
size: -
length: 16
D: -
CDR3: CASSQDRGKPNYGYTF
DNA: TGTGCCAGCAGCCAAGATCGGGGAAAACCTAACTATGGCTACACCTTC

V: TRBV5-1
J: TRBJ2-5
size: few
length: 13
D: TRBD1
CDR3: CASTQGARETQYF
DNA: TGCGCCAGCACACAGGGGGCCCGGGAGACCCAGTACTTC

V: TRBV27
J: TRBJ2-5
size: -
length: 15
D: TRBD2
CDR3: CASSLYGTRGETQYF
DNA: TGTGCCAGCAGTTTATATGGGACTAGAGGAGAGACCCAGTACTTC

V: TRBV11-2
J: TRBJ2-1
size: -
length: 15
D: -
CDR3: CASSLGGAAGNEQFF
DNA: TGTGCCAGCAGCTTAGGTGGAGCCGCGGGCAATGAGCAGTTCTTC

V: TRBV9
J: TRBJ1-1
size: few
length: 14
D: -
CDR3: CASTRGQMNTEAFF
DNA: TGTGCCAGCACCAGGGGACAAATGAACACTGAAGCTTTCTTT

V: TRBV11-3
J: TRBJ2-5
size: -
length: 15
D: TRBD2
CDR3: CASSGTSGAQETQYF
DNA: TGTGCCAGCAGCGGGACTAGCGGGGCCCAAGAGACCCAGTACTTC

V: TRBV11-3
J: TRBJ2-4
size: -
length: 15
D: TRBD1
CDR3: CASSRVQGAKNIQYF
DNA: TGTGCCAGCAGCAGGGTACAGGGGGCCAAAAACATTCAGTACTTC

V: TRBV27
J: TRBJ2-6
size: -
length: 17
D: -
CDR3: CASRPGLVSSGANVLTF
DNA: TGTGCCAGCCGTCCGGGTCTAGTTTCTTCTGGGGCCAACGTCCTGACTTTC

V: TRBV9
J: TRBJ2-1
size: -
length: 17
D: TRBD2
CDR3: CASSPGLAGANYNEQFF
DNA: TGTGCCAGCAGCCCCGGACTAGCGGGGGCCAACTACAATGAGCAGTTCTTC

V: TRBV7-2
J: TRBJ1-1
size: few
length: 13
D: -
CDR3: CASSPIAGTEAFF
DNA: TGTGCCAGCAGCCCGATCGCAGGGACTGAAGCTTTCTTT

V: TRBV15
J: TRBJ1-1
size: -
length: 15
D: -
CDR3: CATSTSLARGTQAFF
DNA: TGTGCCACCAGCACCTCACTTGCCCGGGGGACCCAAGCTTTCTTT

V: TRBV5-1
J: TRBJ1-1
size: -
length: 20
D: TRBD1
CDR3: CASSGGQGIRGRSMNTEAFF
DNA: TGCGCCAGCAGCGGAGGACAGGGGATTAGGGGACGCAGCATGAACACTGAAGCTTTCTTT

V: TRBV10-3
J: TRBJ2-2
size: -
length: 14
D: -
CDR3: CAIRITGDTGELFF
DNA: TGTGCCATCAGAATCACGGGGGACACCGGGGAGCTGTTTTTT

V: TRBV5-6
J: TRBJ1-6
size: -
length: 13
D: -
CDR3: CASSPVVNSPLHF
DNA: TGTGCCAGCAGCCCGGTCGTCAATTCACCCCTCCACTTT

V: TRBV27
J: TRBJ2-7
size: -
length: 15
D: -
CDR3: CASSTSVRGYYEQYF
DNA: TGTGCCAGCAGCACCAGCGTCCGGGGATACTACGAGCAGTACTTC

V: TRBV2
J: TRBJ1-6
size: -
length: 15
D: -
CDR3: CASSEGGGVGSPLHF
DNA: TGTGCCAGCAGTGAAGGGGGAGGGGTCGGTTCACCCCTCCACTTT

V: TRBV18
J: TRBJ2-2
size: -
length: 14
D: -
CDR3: CASSRSGPGGELFF
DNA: TGTGCCAGCTCACGCTCAGGCCCTGGCGGGGAGCTGTTTTTT

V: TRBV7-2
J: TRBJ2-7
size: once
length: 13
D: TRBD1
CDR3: CASTLTGAYEQYF
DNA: TGTGCCAGCACCCTTACAGGGGCCTACGAGCAGTACTTC

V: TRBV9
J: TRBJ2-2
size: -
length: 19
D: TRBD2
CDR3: CASSVRLAGGRFNTGELFF
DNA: TGTGCCAGCAGCGTGAGACTAGCGGGGGGGCGATTTAACACCGGGGAGCTGTTTTTT

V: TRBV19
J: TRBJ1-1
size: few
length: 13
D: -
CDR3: CASSIARDYEAFF
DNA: TGTGCCAGTAGTATAGCCAGGGATTATGAAGCTTTCTTT

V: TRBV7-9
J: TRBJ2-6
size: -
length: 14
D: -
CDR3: CASSLGLGANVLTF
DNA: TGTGCCAGCAGCTTAGGTCTGGGGGCCAACGTCCTGACTTTC

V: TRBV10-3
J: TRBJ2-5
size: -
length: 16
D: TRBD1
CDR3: CAISDRGQGAGETQYF
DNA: TGTGCCATCAGTGACCGCGGACAGGGGGCTGGGGAGACCCAGTACTTC

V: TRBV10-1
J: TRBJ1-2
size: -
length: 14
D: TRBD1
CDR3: CASSEDDRGRGYTF
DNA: TGCGCCAGCAGTGAAGACGACAGGGGACGTGGCTACACCTTC

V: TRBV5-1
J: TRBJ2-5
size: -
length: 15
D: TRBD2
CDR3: CASQSISGSWETQYF
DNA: TGCGCCAGCCAGTCCATCAGCGGGAGTTGGGAGACCCAGTACTTC

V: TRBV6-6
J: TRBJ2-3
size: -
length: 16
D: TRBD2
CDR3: CASSPKGGVYLDTQYF
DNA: TGTGCCAGCAGCCCTAAGGGAGGGGTGTATCTTGATACGCAGTATTTT

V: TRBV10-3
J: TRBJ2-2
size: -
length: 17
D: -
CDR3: CAISLGPGHTNTGELFF
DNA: TGTGCCATCAGTTTGGGTCCGGGACATACGAACACCGGGGAGCTGTTTTTT

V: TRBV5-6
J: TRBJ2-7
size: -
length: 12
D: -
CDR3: CASSPRGYEQYF
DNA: TGTGCCAGCAGCCCCAGGGGCTACGAGCAGTACTTC

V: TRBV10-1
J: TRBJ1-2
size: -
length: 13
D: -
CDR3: CASSETQDYGYTF
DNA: TGCGCCAGCAGTGAGACGCAGGATTATGGCTACACCTTC

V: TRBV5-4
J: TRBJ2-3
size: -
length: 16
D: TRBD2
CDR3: CASSGQGLASTDTQYF
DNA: TGTGCCAGCAGCGGCCAGGGACTAGCTAGCACAGATACGCAGTATTTT

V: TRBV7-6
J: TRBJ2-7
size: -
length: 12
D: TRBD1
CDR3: CASSRTGLEQYF
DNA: TGTGCCAGCAGCCGGACAGGGCTCGAGCAGTACTTC

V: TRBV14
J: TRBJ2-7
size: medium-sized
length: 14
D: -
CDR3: CASSQFAGSYEQYF
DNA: TGTGCCAGCAGCCAATTTGCAGGGTCCTACGAGCAGTACTTC

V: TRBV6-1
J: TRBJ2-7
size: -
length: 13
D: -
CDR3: CASRSGLSYEQYF
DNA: TGTGCCAGCAGATCGGGTCTTTCCTACGAGCAGTACTTC

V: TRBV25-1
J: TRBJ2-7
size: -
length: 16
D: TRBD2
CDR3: CASSEYSGGQIYEQYF
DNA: TGTGCCAGCAGTGAATACTCGGGGGGGCAAATCTACGAGCAGTACTTC